This TCR beta chain was captured by sequencing in a study of shared clonotypes between healthy human individuals. Evenly divided among several immunoSEQ plates was the genomic DNA of each subset. This table comes from immunoSEQ multiplex PCR, and its TCRdb copy is limited to in-frame clones, with some not included. This table has about 680,000 clones, around 90% appearing once. Terminally differentiated effector memory CD45RA+ cells were excluded by CCR7 positive selection of CD45RO-negative cells. Findings and caveats of the study: All-four-donor shared clonotypes had higher generation probabilities than non-shared clonotypes did.

The V gene's germline CDR1 is SGHVS and CDR2 FQNEAQ. J gave up 8 bases and V 10 bases, and 15 bases lay outside the gene matches. The CDR3 is 15 residues long. Turning to this clone: Its antigen is currently unknown.

The sequenced sample was naive CD8+ T cells sorted from blood. This rearrangement joins TRBV7-8 to TRBJ2-1; 9 nucleotides line up with TRBD1. The clonotype comes from a man younger than 45 in good health. CDR3: CATHRDRVLMDEQFF. The CDR3 DNA is TGTGCCACACATAGGGACAGGGTATTAATGGATGAGCAGTTCTTC.